The source of this TCR beta chain is a study of T-cell reconstitution after alpha-beta-depleted transplantation in children. Comments on this clonotype: Its antigen is unknown.

Broader study findings: It was surviving recipient T cells and thymic progenitors that gave some patients high TCRbeta diversity at day 60. Where alpha-beta T cells came from about two months after transplant was reportedly several hundred expanded graft clones. T cells produced anew were the main source of T-cell counts and diversity one year after transplant.

Unique molecular identifiers were used to barcode this TCRbeta library. Each CDR3 protein gets one entry after TCRdb re-called the PCR reads with MiXCR. The data contain some 600,000 distinct CDR3 sequences, 10% to 15% of them seen just once; the ten biggest clones take up around 2%. V lost 6 bases, J lost 1 base, and 15 bases lay in between. The CDR3 contains 15 residues. In germline, CDR1 is SEHNR, CDR2 FQNEAQ (reference sequence). The TCR was taken from a male patient aged 10-17 years who had a stem cell transplant for acute myeloid leukemia, so the T cells may come from the graft donor. The genes are TRBV7-9 and TRBJ2-5; tentatively, D is TRBD1 (6 bases). Sequencing was performed on PBMCs, mostly from graft donor cells, taken 360 days after TCRalphabeta/CD19-depleted stem cell transplant. CDR3 loop: CASSYPDRPQETQYF. CDR3 bases: TGTGCCAGCAGTTATCCGGACAGACCCCAAGAGACCCAGTACTTC.